The clone carrying this T cell receptor (beta chain) appeared a few times. This entry comes from a study of T cells in Graves' hyperthyroidism and ophthalmopathy. RNA transcripts yielded amplified TCR beta CDR3 regions. When the TCR CDR3 underwent first-round RT-PCR, the HTBI primer set was used. TCRdb reanalysed the multiplex PCR reads using MiXCR and keeps one entry per CDR3 protein. Among nearly 750,000 distinct CDR3 sequences, over 35% were seen once, and the ten largest hold more than 25%. CDR1 is SGDLS and CDR2 is YYNGEE in the germline V gene. Between the trimmed V and J ends, which lost 1 base and 7 bases, there was a span of 5 bases. The CDR3 loop spans 12 amino acids.

The TCR was taken from a woman between 35 and 50 years old with Graves' hyperthyroidism. The chain has TRBV9 and TRBJ2-2; D remains unclear. Sequenced material: blood. The CDR3 sequence: CASSVLRGELFF. The CDR3 coding sequence is TGTGCCAGCAGCGTATTGCGCGGGGAGCTGTTTTTT.